This T cell receptor beta chain was recorded in a study of regulatory T cells in long-lasting Graves disease. Overall study context: Antithyroid drugs had been taken under 3 months by newly diagnosed Graves' patients. Whole-study results and caveats: A reduction in accuracy may have resulted from the small sample size.

HTBI primers from iRepertoire and Arm-PCR of CDR3 regions yielded the TCR beta libraries. TCRdb processed the multiplex PCR reads anew with MiXCR; each CDR3 protein has one entry. This table has about 350,000 distinct CDR3 sequences, 16% appearing once. The sample's time point: newly diagnosed GD, antithyroid drugs for less than 3 months. Making the TCR library involved RNA that had been extracted from PBMCs. This clonotype was observed at least ten times. Its antigen remains unknown. The CDR3 is 14 residues long. Deletions cut 2 bases from V and 9 bases from J, with 14 bases between. Germline CDR1 reads DFQATT; CDR2 reads SNEGSKA (reference sequence). A further study also used this sample, focusing on T cells in Graves' hyperthyroidism and ophthalmopathy. From that second work: When the TCR CDR3 underwent first-round RT-PCR, the HTBI primer set was used. Most thyroid clonotypes with frequency above 0.001 were detected in blood.

The chain employs TRBV20-1 and TRBJ1-6; D is undetermined. The receptor was derived from a man aged 40-55 years with Graves disease. Here the sequenced sample was peripheral blood mononuclear cells (PBMCs), taken at new diagnosis, from a patient treated with antithyroid drugs. CDR3 amino acids: CSARTAVVGSPLHF. The CDR3 DNA reads TGCAGTGCTAGAACAGCCGTCGTAGGTTCACCCCTCCACTTT.